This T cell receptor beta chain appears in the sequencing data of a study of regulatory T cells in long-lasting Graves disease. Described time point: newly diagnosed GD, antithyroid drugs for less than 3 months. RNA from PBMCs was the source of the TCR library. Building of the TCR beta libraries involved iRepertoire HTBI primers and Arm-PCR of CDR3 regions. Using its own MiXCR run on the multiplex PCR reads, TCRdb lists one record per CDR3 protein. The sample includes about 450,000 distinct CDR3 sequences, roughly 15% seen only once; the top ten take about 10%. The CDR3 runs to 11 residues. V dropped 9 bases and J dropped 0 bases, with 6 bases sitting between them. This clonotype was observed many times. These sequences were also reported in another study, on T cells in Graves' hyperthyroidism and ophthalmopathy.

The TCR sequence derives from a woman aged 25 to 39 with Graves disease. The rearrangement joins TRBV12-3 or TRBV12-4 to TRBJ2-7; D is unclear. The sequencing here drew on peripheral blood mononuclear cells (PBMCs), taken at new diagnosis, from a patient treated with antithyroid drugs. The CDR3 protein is CASGHSYEQYF. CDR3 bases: TGTGCCAGTGGGCACTCCTACGAGCAGTACTTC.